The rows below give T cell receptor beta chains drawn from one sample of a study of shared clonotypes between healthy human individuals. Profiling relied on immunoSEQ multiplex PCR, and the TCRdb table lists in-frame clones only, not all of them. The sample has some 1.4 million clones; roughly 96% are singletons. Sequencing was done on a sample of naive CD4+ T cells sorted from blood. All receptors derive from a man aged 25-45 years in good health. Both conserved end residues are part of each CDR3. D genes are given only for firm matches. Clone size is given for some rows only: seen once, a few or many times, or a class if the clone is expanded.

J,size,D,V,DNA,CDR3
TRBJ2-7,once,.,TRBV11-2,TGTGCCAGCACTACCGCTCCCGGCTACGAGCAGTACTTC,CASTTAPGYEQYF
TRBJ2-7,.,.,TRBV5-4,TGTGCCAGCAGCTTGGGGCAGAGCTACGAGCAGTACTTC,CASSLGQSYEQYF
TRBJ1-1,.,.,TRBV18,TGTGCCAGCTCACCACCAGCGGGGACTAGCACTGAAGCTTTCTTT,CASSPPAGTSTEAFF
TRBJ2-7,.,.,TRBV5-4,TGTGCCAGCAGCTTCGAAATACAGGCCTACGAGCAGTACTTC,CASSFEIQAYEQYF
TRBJ2-3,.,TRBD1,TRBV18,TGTGCCAGCTCACCTATAAGACAGGGGCCTTTAGATTTT,CASSPIRQGPLDF
TRBJ1-1,.,.,TRBV9,TGTGCCAGCAGCCCGATCTCGAGGGGGGAAAATGAAGCTTTCTTT,CASSPISRGENEAFF
TRBJ2-4,.,.,TRBV28,TGTGCCAGCAGTCCCTCTGTTGGAGGGGAGATCGCCAAAAACATTCAGTACTTC,CASSPSVGGEIAKNIQYF
TRBJ2-3,.,TRBD2,TRBV10-2,TGCGCCAGCAGTGAGTCAGGACTAGAAAGAGGAGGCACAGATACGCAGTATTTT,CASSESGLERGGTDTQYF
TRBJ1-2,.,.,TRBV28,TGTGCCAGCAGTACCTACCAGGCCCGCTATGGCTACACCTTC,CASSTYQARYGYTF
TRBJ1-3,.,.,TRBV28,TGTGCCAGCAGGGAGATCAGCCGCTCTGGAAACACCATATATTTT,CASREISRSGNTIYF
TRBJ2-7,.,.,TRBV11-2,TGTGCCAGCAGCTTAGTGGCAGCCATCCGTTACGAGCAGTACTTC,CASSLVAAIRYEQYF
TRBJ1-2,.,.,TRBV4-2,TGTGCCAGCAGCTTGGCAATTCGGGGGAGAGAGGGCTACACCTTC,CASSLAIRGREGYTF
TRBJ2-4,.,TRBD2,TRBV10-1,TGCGCCAGCAGTGAGGAACTAGCGGGAGTAAAAAACATTCAGTACTTC,CASSEELAGVKNIQYF
TRBJ2-7,.,.,TRBV27,TGTGCCAGCAGTTTATTACAAGGGGGGTACGAGCAGTACTTC,CASSLLQGGYEQYF
TRBJ2-3,.,.,TRBV29-1,TGCAGCGTTGGATGGGGACTCCGGATTGAGGATACGCAGTATTTT,CSVGWGLRIEDTQYF
TRBJ2-7,.,.,TRBV5-6,TGTGCCAGCAGCTTGGTTGGCCAGGGATATGGTTATGGCGAGCAGTACTTC,CASSLVGQGYGYGEQYF
TRBJ2-7,.,.,TRBV4-1,TGCGCCAGCAGCCATACCGGCCCTCGGGACGAGCAGTACTTC,CASSHTGPRDEQYF
TRBJ2-4,.,.,TRBV15,TGTGCCACCAGCAGAGAAGGGCGGGGCCTAGCCAAAAACATTCAGTACTTC,CATSREGRGLAKNIQYF
TRBJ2-7,.,TRBD2,TRBV19,TGTGCCAGTAGTAGGGGAGGGTCCTACGAGCAGTACTTC,CASSRGGSYEQYF
TRBJ2-3,.,.,TRBV19,TGTGCCAGTAGTATAGCGGCCACAGATACGCAGTATTTT,CASSIAATDTQYF
TRBJ2-5,.,.,TRBV28,TGTGCCAGCAGTCCCGGAGCCCGGCGGGCAGAGACCCAGTACTTC,CASSPGARRAETQYF
TRBJ1-2,.,TRBD1,TRBV28,TGTGCCAGCAGTTTATGCGGACAGGTAAGTTGCTATGGCTACACCTTC,CASSLCGQVSCYGYTF
TRBJ2-1,.,.,TRBV27,TGTGCCAGCAGTGTAAGCCGAGAGCAGTTCTTC,CASSVSREQFF
TRBJ2-1,.,TRBD2,TRBV5-4,TGTGCCAGCAGCTTGACTAGCGTGAACAATGAGCAGTTCTTC,CASSLTSVNNEQFF
TRBJ1-2,once,TRBD1,TRBV30,TGTGCCTGGAATCAGGGGGCGGCCTATGGCTACACCTTC,CAWNQGAAYGYTF
TRBJ2-1,.,.,TRBV10-3,TGTGCCATCGCGATCACCCCTGATGTCAATGAGCAGTTCTTC,CAIAITPDVNEQFF
TRBJ1-1,.,.,TRBV15,TGTGCCACCAGCAGAGTTGACGACTTGAACACTGAAGCTTTCTTT,CATSRVDDLNTEAFF
TRBJ2-7,.,.,TRBV7-2,TGTGCCAGCAGCAGGTTAGAGCGGCCCTACGAGCAGTACTTC,CASSRLERPYEQYF
TRBJ1-1,.,.,TRBV5-1,TGCGCCAGCAGCTTCAATCAACAGGATCCGAACACTGAAGCTTTCTTT,CASSFNQQDPNTEAFF
TRBJ2-7,.,.,TRBV14,TGTGCCAGAACGAGTAACCCATACGAGCAGTACTTC,CARTSNPYEQYF
TRBJ2-7,.,.,TRBV9,TGTGCCAGCAGCGTAGGAATTTCCTACGAGCAGTACTTC,CASSVGISYEQYF
TRBJ2-7,.,TRBD1,TRBV4-3,TGCGCCAGCCGAAGAAACCGGGACAGATCCTACGAGCAGTACTTC,CASRRNRDRSYEQYF
TRBJ2-1,.,TRBD1,TRBV25-1,TGTGCCAGCAGTGACAAATCGCTGGACAGGTTCTCCTACAATGAGCAGTTCTTC,CASSDKSLDRFSYNEQFF
TRBJ2-1,.,TRBD2,TRBV6-5,TGTGCCAGCAGTTACAGGACTAGCGGCGGGAGGAATGAGCAGTTCTTC,CASSYRTSGGRNEQFF
TRBJ2-1,.,TRBD1,TRBV6-1,TGTGCCAGCAGTGGTACGGGACAGGGAGTAGATGAGCAGTTCTTC,CASSGTGQGVDEQFF
TRBJ1-5,.,.,TRBV7-2,TGTGCCAGCAGCTTAACCCCTCCGGACATTGGCAATCAGCCCCAGCATTTT,CASSLTPPDIGNQPQHF
TRBJ2-5,.,TRBD1,TRBV5-4,TGTGCCAGCAGCGCGACAGGGGCGGAGACCCAGTACTTC,CASSATGAETQYF
TRBJ1-1,.,TRBD1,TRBV6-5,TGTGCCAGCATGAACCGACAGGGAGGGAACACTGAAGCTTTCTTT,CASMNRQGGNTEAFF
TRBJ2-7,.,.,TRBV5-6,TGTGCCAGCAGCTTGACAGGAGACCCCTACGAGCAGTACTTC,CASSLTGDPYEQYF
TRBJ1-2,.,.,TRBV18,TGTGCCAGCTCACCTTCAGGGCAAAACTATGGCTACACCTTC,CASSPSGQNYGYTF
TRBJ2-4,.,.,TRBV27,TGTGCCAGCAGTCCCCGTGAAGGGGGGCGCGACATTCAGTACTTC,CASSPREGGRDIQYF